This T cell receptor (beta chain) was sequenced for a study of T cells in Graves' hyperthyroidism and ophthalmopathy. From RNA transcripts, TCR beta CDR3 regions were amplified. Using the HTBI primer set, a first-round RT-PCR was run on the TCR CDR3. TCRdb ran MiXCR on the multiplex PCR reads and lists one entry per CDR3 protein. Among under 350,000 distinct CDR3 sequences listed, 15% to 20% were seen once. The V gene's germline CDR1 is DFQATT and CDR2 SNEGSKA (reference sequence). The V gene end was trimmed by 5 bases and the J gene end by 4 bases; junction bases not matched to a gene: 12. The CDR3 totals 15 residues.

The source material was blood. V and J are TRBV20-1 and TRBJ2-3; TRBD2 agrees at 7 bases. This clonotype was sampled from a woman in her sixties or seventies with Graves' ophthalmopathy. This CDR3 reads CSALPDSGKSDTQYF. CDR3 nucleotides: TGCAGTGCTCTCCCTGACAGCGGGAAGTCAGATACGCAGTATTTT.